What follows are 23 T cell receptor beta chains derived from one specimen sequenced in a study of T cells after yellow fever vaccination. TCRdb independently ran MiXCR on the 5' RACE reads; one entry per CDR3 protein. The sample holds 450,000 to 550,000 distinct CDR3 sequences, 15% to 20% seen once. This specimen was PBMCs, taken 15 days after the yellow fever booster vaccination. The receptor source for this set is a man younger than 45 who received the YFV17D yellow fever vaccine.

V is TRBV20-1 and J is TRBJ2-1, with 10 nucleotides matching TRBD2. J lost 6 bases, V lost 6 bases, and 8 bases had no gene match. CDR1 is DFQATT and CDR2 is SNEGSKA in the germline V gene (reference sequence). CDR3 length: 14 residues. The CDR3 DNA reads TGCAGTGCGCTAGCGGGGGAGGCGGTCAATGAGCAGTTCTTC. It translates to CSALAGEAVNEQFF.

The chain combines TRBV7-2 with TRBJ2-5; either TRBD1 or TRBD2 may supply D (6 bases each). Between the trimmed V and J ends, which lost 4 bases and 2 bases, there was a span of 14 bases. CDR3 length equals 15 residues. Germline lookup yields CDR1 SGHTA and CDR2 FQGNSA. The CDR3 here is CASSSDPGAQETQYF. CDR3 sequence (DNA): TGTGCCAGCAGCTCGGACCCGGGGGCACAAGAGACCCAGTACTTC.

V gene TRBV7-6 combines with J gene TRBJ2-1, with 11 bases that match TRBD2. Germline values: CDR1 SGHVS, CDR2 FNYEAQ. The CDR3 extends over 15 amino acids. With 7 bases clipped from V and 9 bases from J, the junction kept 11 bases outside the gene matches. The CDR3: CASTSLAGGGVEQFF. DNA of the CDR3: TGTGCCAGCACCTCTTTAGCGGGAGGGGGTGTTGAGCAGTTCTTC.

There are a few counts of this clonotype. V usage is TRBV28 and J usage is TRBJ2-3, with D perhaps matching TRBD2 (6 bases). Germline CDR1 MDHEN, CDR2 SYDVKM. The CDR3 has 14 amino acids. V was shortened by 8 bases and J by 7 bases, with 19 bases between the two germline ends. The CDR3 nucleotides are TGTGCCAGCGAAACTAGCCTAGCGTCGTATACGCAGTATTTT. It codes for CASETSLASYTQYF.

The rearrangement links TRBV12-3 or TRBV12-4 to TRBJ2-7, with no clear D. The CDR3 sequence is 12 residues long. V lost 2 bases, J lost 2 bases, and 4 bases lay in between. The DNA of the CDR3 is TGTGCCAGCAGTTTAATCCCCTACGAGCAGTACTTC. Its translation: CASSLIPYEQYF.

In its sample, this clonotype was seen many times. The chain has TRBV5-6 and TRBJ2-2, with 7 bases matching TRBD1. Germline V CDR1 and CDR2: SGHDT, YYEEEE. Unmatched junction bases numbered 7, after V lost 1 base and J lost 4 bases. This CDR3 region has 16 residues. The CDR3 here is CASSLNTGVRTGELFF. DNA of the CDR3: TGTGCCAGCAGCTTGAATACAGGGGTGCGCACCGGGGAGCTGTTTTTT.

This clonotype appeared a few times. The chain recombines TRBV20-1 with TRBJ1-6; no clear D. V shed 1 base and J shed 5 bases, with 12 bases lying between them. Germline-derived CDR1 and CDR2 are DFQATT and SNEGSKA (reference sequence). This CDR3 has 15 residues. The CDR3 nucleotides are TGCAGTGCTAGAGGCGGTCTGCTGCATAATTCACCCCTCCACTTT. This sequence encodes CSARGGLLHNSPLHF.

This clonotype was seen once. The chain links TRBV20-1 to TRBJ2-7; 12 positions agree with TRBD2. Germline V CDR1 and CDR2: DFQATT, SNEGSKA (reference sequence). V lost 1 base to trimming and J lost 2 bases; unmatched junction nucleotides: 6. The CDR3 spans 16 residues. CDR3 region: CSARVASGRGAYEQYF. CDR3 sequence (DNA): TGCAGTGCTAGAGTTGCTAGCGGGAGGGGAGCCTACGAGCAGTACTTC.

The chain joins TRBV5-4 to TRBJ2-7, with D possibly being TRBD1 or TRBD2 (6 bases each). In germline, CDR1 is SGHNT, CDR2 YYREEE (reference sequence). This CDR3 region has 14 residues. Trimming cost V 3 bases and J 2 bases, with 12 bases left between them. In DNA form, the CDR3 reads TGTGCCAGCAGCTCGGGGGCGCTGGCCTACGAGCAGTACTTC. Translated: CASSSGALAYEQYF.

In this sample, this clonotype turned up a few times. The V and J genes are TRBV4-3 and TRBJ2-7; TRBD2 is a possible D gene (6 bases). The CDR3 has 19 amino acids. V was cut by 2 bases and J by 3 bases, with 26 bases left in between. Per germline, CDR1 LGHNA and CDR2 YSLEER. CDR3 residues: CASSQLLSRDSRTFYEQYF. The CDR3 DNA follows: TGCGCCAGCAGCCAACTACTCTCTCGGGACTCCCGGACCTTCTACGAGCAGTACTTC.

This chain joins TRBV19 and TRBJ2-1, with 9 positions matching TRBD2. Germline V lookup: CDR1 LNHDA, CDR2 SQIVND (reference sequence). Trimming at V came to 3 bases and at J to 2 bases, leaving 5 bases not matched to a gene. This CDR3 spans 16 amino acids. Here the CDR3 DNA reads TGTGCCAGTAGTATCTTAGCGGGAGCGGCCTACAATGAGCAGTTCTTC. Protein product: CASSILAGAAYNEQFF.

This chain joins TRBV7-6 and TRBJ2-1; 11 bases are shared with TRBD1. J was trimmed by 9 bases and V by 2 bases; bases with no gene match: 18. The CDR3 extends over 19 amino acids. Germline-derived CDR1 and CDR2 are SGHVS and FNYEAQ. CDR3: CASSLYVSVAGTGGGEQFF. CDR3 DNA: TGTGCCAGCAGCTTATATGTGTCCGTAGCCGGGACAGGGGGAGGTGAGCAGTTCTTC.

The table lists this clonotype with a few counts. The V and J genes are TRBV5-5 and TRBJ2-7, with D perhaps assigned TRBD1 or TRBD2 (5 bases each). V lost 2 bases and J lost 1, with 13 bases in between. This CDR3 spans 15 amino acids. CDR1 SGHKS and CDR2 YYEKEE come from the germline V gene (reference sequence). The CDR3 DNA follows: TGTGCCAGCAGCTTCGAGGGGCCGCCATCCTACGAGCAGTACTTC. It specifies CASSFEGPPSYEQYF.

The chain has TRBV29-1 and TRBJ1-1; D gene unclear. The germline V gene encodes CDR1 SQVTM and CDR2 ANQGSEA. Trimming cost V 6 bases and J 1 base, with 9 bases left between them. The CDR3 has 12 amino acids. CDR3 protein: CSVNDGNTEAFF. In DNA form, the CDR3 reads TGCAGCGTCAACGACGGGAACACTGAAGCTTTCTTT.

The V call is TRBV29-1, the J call TRBJ1-1; tentative D call: TRBD1 (5 bases). V dropped 6 bases and J dropped 0 bases, with 8 bases sitting between them. Germline-derived CDR1 and CDR2 are SQVTM and ANQGSEA. The CDR3 sequence is 12 residues long. In DNA, the CDR3 is TGCAGCGTGACAGATATGAACACTGAAGCTTTCTTT. Amino acid sequence: CSVTDMNTEAFF.

The rearrangement links TRBV15 to TRBJ1-4, with a tentative D call TRBD1 (6 bases). Trimming stripped 8 bases from V and 4 bases from J, with 14 bases between. CDR3 length: 14 amino acids. Germline V lookup: CDR1 LNHNV, CDR2 YYDKDF (reference sequence). CDR3 sequence (DNA): TGTGCCACCGGGCTGGACAGCATTAATGAAAAACTGTTTTTT. This encodes CATGLDSINEKLFF.

This clonotype was counted a single time. The chain couples TRBV19 to TRBJ1-5; 12 bases are shared with TRBD1. The J segment lost 3 bases and the V segment lost 5 bases, leaving 2 bases of the junction unmatched. CDR1 LNHDA and CDR2 SQIVND come from the germline V gene (reference sequence). This CDR3 contains 15 residues. For the CDR3, the DNA is TGTGCCAGTAGTGGGACAGGGGGCTTCAATCAGCCCCAGCATTTT. This codes for CASSGTGGFNQPQHF.

The table lists this clonotype with a few counts. The chain carries TRBV2 and TRBJ2-1, with 8 positions matching TRBD1. Unmatched junction bases numbered 13, after V lost 8 bases and J lost 7 bases. Germline CDR1 SNHLY, CDR2 FYNNEI. The CDR3 covers 15 residues. The chain's CDR3 is CASAPGQGIGNEQFF. CDR3 bases: TGTGCCAGCGCCCCCGGACAGGGTATAGGGAATGAGCAGTTCTTC.

V gene TRBV7-2 combines with J gene TRBJ2-1; tentatively, D is TRBD2 (5 bases). Germline V lookup: CDR1 SGHTA, CDR2 FQGNSA. CDR3 length equals 14 residues. V was shortened by 3 bases and J by 8 bases, with 14 bases between the two germline ends. The CDR3 region is CASSLTTIGDEQFF. As DNA, the CDR3 is TGTGCCAGCAGCTTGACTACTATAGGCGATGAGCAGTTCTTC.

This chain connects TRBV7-8 to TRBJ1-2; D may be TRBD1 (5 bases). The CDR3 has 14 amino acids. Trimming shortened V by 6 bases and J by 3 bases, and 14 bases separated the two germline ends. Germline lookup yields CDR1 SGHVS and CDR2 FQNEAQ. The CDR3: CASRRSGRDYGYTF. The CDR3 nucleotides read TGTGCCAGCAGGCGATCAGGGAGGGACTATGGCTACACCTTC.

This clonotype was observed a few times. Here the CDR3 reads CSARVTGGQETQYF. The CDR3 nucleotides read TGCAGTGCTAGAGTGACAGGGGGGCAAGAGACCCAGTACTTC. The chain links TRBV20-1 to TRBJ2-5; 9 nucleotides match TRBD1. Germline CDR1 is DFQATT and CDR2 is SNEGSKA (reference sequence). Losses at the gene ends were 1 base for V and 2 bases for J; bases not matched to a gene: 2. There are 14 residues in the CDR3.

This clonotype was recorded a few times. The gene calls are TRBV24-1 and TRBJ2-1; D might be TRBD1 or TRBD2, each matching 5 bases. Trimming cost V 3 bases and J 4 bases, with 15 bases left between them. Germline CDR1 KGHDR, CDR2 SFDVKD. This CDR3 region has 16 residues. CDR3 sequence (DNA): TGTGCCACCAGTGATCCCGTCGGGGCTCCTTACAATGAGCAGTTCTTC. Its protein is CATSDPVGAPYNEQFF.

The chain carries TRBV9 and TRBJ2-2; D may be TRBD2 (6 bases). This CDR3 region has 17 residues. Trimming left V 1 base short and J 3 bases short, with 16 bases between. Germline V CDR1 and CDR2: SGDLS, YYNGEE. The CDR3 nucleotides read TGTGCCAGCAGCGTACTTGACGGGAGAGGAGACACCGGGGAGCTGTTTTTT. This codes for CASSVLDGRGDTGELFF.